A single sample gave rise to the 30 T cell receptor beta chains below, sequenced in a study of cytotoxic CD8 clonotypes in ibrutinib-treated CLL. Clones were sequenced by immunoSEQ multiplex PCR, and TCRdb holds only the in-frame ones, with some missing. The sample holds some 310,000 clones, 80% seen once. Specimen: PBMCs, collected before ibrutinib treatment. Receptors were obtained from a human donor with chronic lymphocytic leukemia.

CDR3 bases: TGTGCCAGCAGCGTAGGCGGCAGGGGGCGTGGGAACACTGAAGCTTTCTTT. Translating gives CASSVGGRGRGNTEAFF. V gene TRBV9 combines with J gene TRBJ1-1, with 8 bases aligning to TRBD1. V was pared by 0 bases and J by 1 base, with 8 bases of the junction left unmatched. Germline V lookup: CDR1 SGDLS, CDR2 YYNGEE. The CDR3 length is 17 residues.

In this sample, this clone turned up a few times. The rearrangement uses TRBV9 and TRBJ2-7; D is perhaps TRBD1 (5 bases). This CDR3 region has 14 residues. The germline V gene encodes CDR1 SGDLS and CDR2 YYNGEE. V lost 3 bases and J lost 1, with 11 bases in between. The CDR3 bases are TGTGCCAGCAGCGGACAGTATCCATCCTACGAGCAGTACTTC. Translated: CASSGQYPSYEQYF.

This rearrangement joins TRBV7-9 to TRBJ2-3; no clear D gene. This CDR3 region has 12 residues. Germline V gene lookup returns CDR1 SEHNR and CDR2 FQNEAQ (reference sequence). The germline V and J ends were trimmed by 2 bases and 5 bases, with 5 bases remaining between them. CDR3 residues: CASSLRVDTQYF. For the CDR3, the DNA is TGTGCCAGCAGCTTACGCGTAGATACGCAGTATTTT.

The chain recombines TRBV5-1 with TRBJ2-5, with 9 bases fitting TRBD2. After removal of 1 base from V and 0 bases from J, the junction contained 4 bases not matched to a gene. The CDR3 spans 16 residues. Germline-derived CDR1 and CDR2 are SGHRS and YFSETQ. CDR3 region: CASSLWLAGNQETQYF. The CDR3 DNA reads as TGCGCCAGCAGCTTGTGGCTAGCGGGAAACCAAGAGACCCAGTACTTC.

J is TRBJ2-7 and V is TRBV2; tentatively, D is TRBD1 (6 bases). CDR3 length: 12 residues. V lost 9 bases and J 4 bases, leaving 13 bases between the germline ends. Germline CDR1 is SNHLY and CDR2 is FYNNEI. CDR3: CARGGIGYEQYF. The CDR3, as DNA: TGTGCCAGAGGGGGAATTGGGTACGAGCAGTACTTC.

CDR3 sequence (DNA): TGTGCCAGCAGTCCCAGACTAGCGGGCACCTACGAGCAGTACTTC. Its translation: CASSPRLAGTYEQYF. The gene calls are TRBV27 and TRBJ2-7; 10 bases are a match to TRBD2. The V gene end was trimmed by 5 bases and the J gene end by 2 bases; junction bases not matched to a gene: 6. Germline CDR1 is MNHEY and CDR2 is SMNVEV (reference sequence). This CDR3 spans 15 amino acids.

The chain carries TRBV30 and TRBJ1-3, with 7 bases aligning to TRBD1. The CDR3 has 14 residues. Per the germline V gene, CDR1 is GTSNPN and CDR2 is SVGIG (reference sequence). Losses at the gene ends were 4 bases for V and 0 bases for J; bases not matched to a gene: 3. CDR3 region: CAWTGTASGNTIYF. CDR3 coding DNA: TGTGCCTGGACCGGGACAGCCTCTGGAAACACCATATATTTT.

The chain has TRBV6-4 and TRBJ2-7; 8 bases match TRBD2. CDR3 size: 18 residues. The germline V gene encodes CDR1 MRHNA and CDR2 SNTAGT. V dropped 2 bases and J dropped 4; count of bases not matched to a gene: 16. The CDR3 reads CASSDESSGNEWVYEQYF. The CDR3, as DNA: TGTGCCAGCAGTGACGAGAGTAGCGGGAATGAGTGGGTATACGAGCAGTACTTC.

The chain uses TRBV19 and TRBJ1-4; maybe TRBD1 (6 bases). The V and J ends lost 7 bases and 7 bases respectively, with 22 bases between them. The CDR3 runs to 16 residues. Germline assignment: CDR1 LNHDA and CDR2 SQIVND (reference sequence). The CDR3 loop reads CASTERGAGVGEKLFF. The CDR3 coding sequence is TGTGCCAGTACGGAGCGGGGGGCTGGGGTCGGTGAAAAACTGTTTTTT. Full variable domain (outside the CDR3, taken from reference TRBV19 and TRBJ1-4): DGGITQSPKYLFRKEGQNVTLSCEQNLNHDAMYWYRQDPGQGLRLIYYSQIVNDFQKGDIAEGYSVSREKKESFPLTVTSAQKNPTAFYLCASTERGAGVGEKLFFGSGTQLSVL.

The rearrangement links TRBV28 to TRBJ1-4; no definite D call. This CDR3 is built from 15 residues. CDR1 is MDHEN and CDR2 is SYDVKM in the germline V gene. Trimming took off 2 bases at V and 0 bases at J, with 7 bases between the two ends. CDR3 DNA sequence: TGTGCCAGCAGTTTACCCCAAGCAACTAATGAAAAACTGTTTTTT. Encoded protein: CASSLPQATNEKLFF. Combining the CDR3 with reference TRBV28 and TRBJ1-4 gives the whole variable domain DVKVTQSSRYLVKRTGEKVFLECVQDMDHENMFWYRQDPGLGLRLIYFSYDVKMKEKGDIPEGYSVSREKKERFSLILESASTNQTSMYLCASSLPQATNEKLFFGSGTQLSVL.

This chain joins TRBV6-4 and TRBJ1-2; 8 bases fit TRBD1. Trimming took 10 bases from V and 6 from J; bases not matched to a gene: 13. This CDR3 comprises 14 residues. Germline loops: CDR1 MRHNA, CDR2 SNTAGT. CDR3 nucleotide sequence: TGTGCCACCTCTCTAACCGGGACAGGTCATGGCTACACCTTC. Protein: CATSLTGTGHGYTF.

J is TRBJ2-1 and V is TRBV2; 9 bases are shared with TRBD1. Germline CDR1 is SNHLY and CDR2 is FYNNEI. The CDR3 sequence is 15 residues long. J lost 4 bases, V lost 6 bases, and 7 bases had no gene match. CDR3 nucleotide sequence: TGTGCCAGCAGCGTACAGGGGGCGGGATACAATGAGCAGTTCTTC. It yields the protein CASSVQGAGYNEQFF.

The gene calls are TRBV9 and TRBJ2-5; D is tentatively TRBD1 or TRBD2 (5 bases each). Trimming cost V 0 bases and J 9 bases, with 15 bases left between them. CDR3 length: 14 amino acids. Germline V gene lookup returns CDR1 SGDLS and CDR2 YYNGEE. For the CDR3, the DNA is TGTGCCAGCAGCGTAGAACGCTTGGGGGTGGCCCAGTACTTC. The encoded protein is CASSVERLGVAQYF.

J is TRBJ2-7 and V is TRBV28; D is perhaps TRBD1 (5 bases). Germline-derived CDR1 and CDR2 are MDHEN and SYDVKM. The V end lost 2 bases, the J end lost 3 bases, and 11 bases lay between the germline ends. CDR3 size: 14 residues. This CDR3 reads CASSLRGGYYEQYF. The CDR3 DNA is TGTGCCAGCAGTTTAAGGGGTGGGTACTACGAGCAGTACTTC.

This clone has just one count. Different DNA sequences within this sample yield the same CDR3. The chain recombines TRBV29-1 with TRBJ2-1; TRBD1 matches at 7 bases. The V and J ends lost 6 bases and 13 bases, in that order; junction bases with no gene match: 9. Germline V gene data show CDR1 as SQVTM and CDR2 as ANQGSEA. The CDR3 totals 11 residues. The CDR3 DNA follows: TGCAGCGTCTATTCCGGGACAGTTCAGTTCTTC. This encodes CSVYSGTVQFF.

This CDR3 reads CASSRDYSADEQFF. The CDR3 DNA is TGCGCCAGCAGCCGGGATTATTCCGCGGATGAGCAGTTCTTC. The rearrangement links TRBV4-3 to TRBJ2-1; no firm D call. This CDR3 has 14 residues. V shed 4 bases and J shed 8 bases, with 15 bases lying between them. Germline assignment: CDR1 LGHNA and CDR2 YSLEER.

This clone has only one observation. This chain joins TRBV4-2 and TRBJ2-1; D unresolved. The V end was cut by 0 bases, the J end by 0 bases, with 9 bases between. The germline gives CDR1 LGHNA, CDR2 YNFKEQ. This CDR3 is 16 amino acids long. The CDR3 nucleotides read TGTGCCAGCAGCCAAGATCCTCAAACCTCCTACAATGAGCAGTTCTTC. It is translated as CASSQDPQTSYNEQFF.

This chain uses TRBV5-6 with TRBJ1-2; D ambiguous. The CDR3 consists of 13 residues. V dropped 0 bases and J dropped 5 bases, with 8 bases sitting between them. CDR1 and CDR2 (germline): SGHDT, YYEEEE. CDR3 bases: TGTGCCAGCAGCTTGGACGGGCGGTATGGCTACACCTTC. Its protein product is CASSLDGRYGYTF.

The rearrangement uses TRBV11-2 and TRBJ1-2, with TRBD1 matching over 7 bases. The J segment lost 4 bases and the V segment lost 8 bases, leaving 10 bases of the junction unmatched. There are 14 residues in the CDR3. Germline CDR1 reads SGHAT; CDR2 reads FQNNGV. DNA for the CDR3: TGTGCCAGCGAACTTACAGGGGCGGGCTATGGCTACACCTTC. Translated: CASELTGAGYGYTF.

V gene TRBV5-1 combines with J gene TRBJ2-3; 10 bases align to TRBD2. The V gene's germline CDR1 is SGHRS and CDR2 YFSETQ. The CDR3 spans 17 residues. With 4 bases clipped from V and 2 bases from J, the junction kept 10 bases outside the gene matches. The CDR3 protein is CASSGIIAGGDTDTQYF. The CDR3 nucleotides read TGCGCCAGCAGCGGTATTATAGCGGGAGGCGACACAGATACGCAGTATTTT.

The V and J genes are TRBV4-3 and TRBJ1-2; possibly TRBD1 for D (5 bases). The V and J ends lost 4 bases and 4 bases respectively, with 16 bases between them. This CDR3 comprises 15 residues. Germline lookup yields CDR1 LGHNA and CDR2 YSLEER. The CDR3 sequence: CASSPEGNRFYGYTF. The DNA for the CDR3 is TGCGCCAGCAGCCCGGAGGGGAACAGGTTCTATGGCTACACCTTC.

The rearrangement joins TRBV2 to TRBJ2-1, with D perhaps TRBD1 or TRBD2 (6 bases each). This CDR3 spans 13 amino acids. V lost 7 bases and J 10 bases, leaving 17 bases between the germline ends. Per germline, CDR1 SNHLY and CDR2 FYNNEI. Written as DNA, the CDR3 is TGTGCCAGCAACCGGGACATGGCGGGAGAGCAGTTCTTC. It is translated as CASNRDMAGEQFF.

In DNA form, the CDR3 reads TGTGCCAGCGGGGCAGGGAACACCGGGGAGCTGTTTTTT. Translating gives CASGAGNTGELFF. V and J are TRBV7-3 and TRBJ2-2; D might be TRBD1 (5 bases). Germline V gene data show CDR1 as SGHTA and CDR2 as FQGTGA. Trimming removed 8 bases at V and 1 base at J, with 8 bases between. The CDR3 loop spans 13 amino acids.

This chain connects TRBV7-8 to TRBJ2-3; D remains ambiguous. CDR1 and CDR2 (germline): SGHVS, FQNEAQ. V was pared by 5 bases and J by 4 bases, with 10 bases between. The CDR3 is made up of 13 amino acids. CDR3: CASSQAGPDTQYF. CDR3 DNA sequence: TGTGCCAGCAGCCAAGCTGGTCCAGATACGCAGTATTTT.

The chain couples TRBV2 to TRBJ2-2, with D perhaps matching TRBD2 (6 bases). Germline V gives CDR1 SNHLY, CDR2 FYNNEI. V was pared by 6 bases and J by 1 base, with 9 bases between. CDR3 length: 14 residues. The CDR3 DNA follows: TGTGCCAGCAGGGTTAGCGGGAACACCGGGGAGCTGTTTTTT. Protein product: CASRVSGNTGELFF.

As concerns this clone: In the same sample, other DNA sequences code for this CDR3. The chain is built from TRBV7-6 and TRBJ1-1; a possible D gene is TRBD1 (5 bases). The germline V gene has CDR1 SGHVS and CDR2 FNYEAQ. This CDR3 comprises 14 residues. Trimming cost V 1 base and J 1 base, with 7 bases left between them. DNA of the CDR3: TGTGCCAGCAGCTTAGGCAGGGCGAACACTGAAGCTTTCTTT. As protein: CASSLGRANTEAFF.

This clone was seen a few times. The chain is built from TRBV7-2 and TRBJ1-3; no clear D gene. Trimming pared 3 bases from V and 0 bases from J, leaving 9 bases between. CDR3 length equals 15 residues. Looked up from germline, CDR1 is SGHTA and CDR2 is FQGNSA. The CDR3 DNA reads TGTGCCAGCAGCTTGGACCGAAACTCTGGAAACACCATATATTTT. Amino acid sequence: CASSLDRNSGNTIYF.

In DNA, the CDR3 is TGTGCCAGCAGTGCCGGGACAGGGCTTTTATGGAGCAATCAGCCCCAGCATTTT. Protein: CASSAGTGLLWSNQPQHF. The chain combines TRBV28 with TRBJ1-5; TRBD1 matches at 9 bases. V gave up 5 bases and J gave up 1 base; unmatched junction bases: 12. Germline V gene lookup returns CDR1 MDHEN and CDR2 SYDVKM. There are 18 residues in the CDR3.

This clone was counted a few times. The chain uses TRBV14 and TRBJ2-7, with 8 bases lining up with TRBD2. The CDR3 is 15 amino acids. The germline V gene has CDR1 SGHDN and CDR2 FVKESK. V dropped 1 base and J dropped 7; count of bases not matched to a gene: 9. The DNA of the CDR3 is TGTGCCAGCAGCCAAGTACTAGCGGCCTCGGTGGAGCAGTACTTC. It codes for CASSQVLAASVEQYF. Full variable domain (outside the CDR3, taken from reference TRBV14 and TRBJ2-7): EAGVTQFPSHSVIEKGQTVTLRCDPISGHDNLYWYRRVMGKEIKFLLHFVKESKQDESGMPNNRFLAERTGGTYSTLKVQPAELEDSGVYFCASSQVLAASVEQYFGPGTRLTVT.

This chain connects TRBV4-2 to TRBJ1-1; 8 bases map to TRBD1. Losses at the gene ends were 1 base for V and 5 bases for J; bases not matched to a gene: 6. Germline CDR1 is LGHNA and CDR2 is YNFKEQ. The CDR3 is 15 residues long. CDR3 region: CASSQGQGAGTEAFF. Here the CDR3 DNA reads TGTGCCAGCAGCCAAGGGCAGGGGGCAGGAACTGAAGCTTTCTTT.